Listed below are T cell receptor beta chains from one sample, sequenced in a study of CXCR3-negative and CXCR3-positive naive CD8 T cells. No DNA is given; TCRdb re-called the 5' RACE reads and lists each CDR3 protein once. This sample's table has 150,000 or so distinct CDR3 sequences. The sequenced sample consisted of naive CXCR3+ CD8+ T cells from blood. Receptor source: a human donor in good health. Some clones in this sample may be carry-over from other donors' samples. Both conserved end residues are part of each CDR3. The order of the fields is J gene, V gene, CDR3 protein.

>TRBJ2-1|TRBV13
CASMTGGNSYNEQFF
>TRBJ2-2|TRBV12-3/TRBV12-4
CASRPRTSGGTGELFF
>TRBJ1-2|TRBV4-3
CASSQAPDRAVYGYTF
>TRBJ1-5|TRBV2
CASSDVVGPARPQHF
>TRBJ2-3|TRBV4-3
CASSPQALRAADTQYF
>TRBJ2-3|TRBV4-1
CASSQAHAQYF
>TRBJ2-1|TRBV4-1
CASSQDGMLGDNEQFF
>TRBJ2-1|TRBV7-8
CASRWMGDSEQFF
>TRBJ2-7|TRBV28
CASSLVAESSYEQYF
>TRBJ1-1|TRBV5-1
CASTPGTGATEAFF
>TRBJ1-2|TRBV19
CASMEGGQGPGYTF
>TRBJ1-1|TRBV2
CASSDRRRDTEAFF
>TRBJ2-1|TRBV20-1
CSARDPFMSGVGLAGVRNEQFF
>TRBJ1-6|TRBV7-9
CASSLGGPVNSPLHF
>TRBJ2-1|TRBV4-3
CASSRAGYNEQFF
>TRBJ1-1|TRBV3-1
CASSLRGGLNTEAFF
>TRBJ1-4|TRBV28
CASSPGRIGEKLFF
>TRBJ2-1|TRBV19
CASSIGTSGRFDEQFF
>TRBJ2-7|TRBV7-9
CASSPGLGGYEQYF
>TRBJ2-1|TRBV5-1
CASSLGQGVYEQFF
>TRBJ1-1|TRBV6-2/TRBV6-3
CASSLVAQNTEAFF
>TRBJ1-2|TRBV4-1
CASSQEGLYGYTF
>TRBJ2-1|TRBV29-1
CSVVTGEVYNEQFF
>TRBJ2-3|TRBV7-9
CASSPRDSSTDTQYF
>TRBJ2-7|TRBV5-1
CASRGLDQDEQYF
>TRBJ2-7|TRBV7-6
CASSPSEWGREYEQYF
>TRBJ2-1|TRBV6-2/TRBV6-3
CASSYSRSGDPKYGVSYNEQFF
>TRBJ2-1|TRBV27
CASSPLPGQAVNEQFF
>TRBJ1-1|TRBV27
CASSTDMTTEAFF
>TRBJ2-7|TRBV4-1
CASSQPGTGYEQYF
>TRBJ2-1|TRBV6-6
CASVGGGMRNNEQFF
>TRBJ2-1|TRBV9
CASSTDRGYDEQFF
>TRBJ2-1|TRBV29-1
CSVWAGGNEQFF
>TRBJ2-2|TRBV12-3/TRBV12-4
CASSLTAGVTGELFF
>TRBJ2-7|TRBV14
CASSQGAGAVMDEAYEQYF
>TRBJ2-2|TRBV29-1
CSAAGTLNTGELFF
>TRBJ2-7|TRBV29-1
CSAMGTGGFHEQYF
>TRBJ2-1|TRBV12-3/TRBV12-4
CASSASGTSGGAAYNEQFF
>TRBJ2-2|TRBV11-2
CASSLDANTGELFF
>TRBJ1-2|TRBV6-2/TRBV6-3
CASSYLGANYGYTF
>TRBJ2-1|TRBV7-2
CASSEDYLYNEQFF
>TRBJ2-1|TRBV28
CASSTTSGRGDEQFF